The 2 T cell receptor beta chains presented below share a single source sample, sequenced in a study of blood T cell repertoires in COVID-19. Profiled with immunoSEQ multiplex PCR; TCRdb holds only in-frame clones, not every one. The data show around 270,000 clones, 86% seen once. The sequenced sample was peripheral blood. These receptors were obtained from a man under 40 with active or convalescent COVID-19.

The CDR3 is CASSQLSSSNTGELFF. CDR3 sequence (DNA): TGTGCCAGCAGCCAACTTTCGTCCTCGAACACCGGGGAGCTGTTTTTT. The V and J genes are TRBV3-1 (or the pseudogene TRBV3-2) and TRBJ2-2; D remains ambiguous. CDR1 and CDR2 from the germline V gene are LGHDT and YNNKEL (reference sequence). The CDR3 runs 16 residues. Trimming pared 2 bases from V and 0 bases from J, leaving 10 bases between.

This chain connects TRBV6-5 to TRBJ1-2, with 7 bases that match TRBD1. Germline CDR1 MNHEY, CDR2 SVGAGI. J lost 4 bases, V lost 6 bases, and 8 bases had no gene match. The CDR3 extends over 14 amino acids. This CDR3 is CASRSGQATYGYTF. CDR3 nucleotides: TGTGCCAGCAGAAGCGGACAGGCGACCTATGGCTACACCTTC.